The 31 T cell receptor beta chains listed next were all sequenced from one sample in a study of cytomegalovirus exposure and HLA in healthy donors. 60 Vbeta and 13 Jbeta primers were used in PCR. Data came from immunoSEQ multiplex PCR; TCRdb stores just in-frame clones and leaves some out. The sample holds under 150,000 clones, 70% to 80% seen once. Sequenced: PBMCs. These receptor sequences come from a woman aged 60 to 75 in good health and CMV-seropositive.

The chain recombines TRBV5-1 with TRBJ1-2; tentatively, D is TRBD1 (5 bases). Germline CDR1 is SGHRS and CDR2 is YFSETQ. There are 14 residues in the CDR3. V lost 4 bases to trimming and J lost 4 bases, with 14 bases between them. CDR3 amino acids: CASSGGGGGYGYTF. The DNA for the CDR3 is TGCGCCAGCAGCGGGGGGGGAGGCGGCTATGGCTACACCTTC.

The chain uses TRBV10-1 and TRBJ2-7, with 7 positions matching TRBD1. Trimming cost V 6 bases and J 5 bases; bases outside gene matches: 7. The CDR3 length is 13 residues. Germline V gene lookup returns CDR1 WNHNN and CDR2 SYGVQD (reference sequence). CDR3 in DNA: TGCGCCAGCAGGACAGGGCCTGGGGACGAGCAGTACTTC. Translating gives CASRTGPGDEQYF.

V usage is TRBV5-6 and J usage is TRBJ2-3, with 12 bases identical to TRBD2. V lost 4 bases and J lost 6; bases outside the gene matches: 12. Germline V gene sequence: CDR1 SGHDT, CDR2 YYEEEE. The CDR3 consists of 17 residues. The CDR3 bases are TGTGCCAGCAGCCCCCCTCGGGGACTAGCGGGTGGGGATACGCAGTATTTT. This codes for CASSPPRGLAGGDTQYF.

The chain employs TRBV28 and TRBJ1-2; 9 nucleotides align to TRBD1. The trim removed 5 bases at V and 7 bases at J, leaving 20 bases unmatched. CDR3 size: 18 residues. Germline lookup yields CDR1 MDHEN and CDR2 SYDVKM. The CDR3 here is CASSPPGGTGRYSGGYTF. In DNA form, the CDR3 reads TGTGCCAGCAGTCCCCCGGGAGGGACAGGGCGATATTCGGGTGGCTACACCTTC.

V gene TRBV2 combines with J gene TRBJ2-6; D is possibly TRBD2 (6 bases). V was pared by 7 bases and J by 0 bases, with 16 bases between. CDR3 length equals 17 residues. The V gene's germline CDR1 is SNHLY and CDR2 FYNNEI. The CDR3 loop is CASTVGGFSSGANVLTF. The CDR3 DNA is TGTGCCAGCACCGTCGGGGGTTTTAGCTCTGGGGCCAACGTCCTGACTTTC.

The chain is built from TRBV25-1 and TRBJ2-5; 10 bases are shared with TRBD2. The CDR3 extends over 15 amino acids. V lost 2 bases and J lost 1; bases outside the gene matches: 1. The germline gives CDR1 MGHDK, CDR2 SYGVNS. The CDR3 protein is CASSETSGVQETQYF. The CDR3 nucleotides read TGTGCCAGCAGTGAAACTAGCGGGGTCCAAGAGACCCAGTACTTC.

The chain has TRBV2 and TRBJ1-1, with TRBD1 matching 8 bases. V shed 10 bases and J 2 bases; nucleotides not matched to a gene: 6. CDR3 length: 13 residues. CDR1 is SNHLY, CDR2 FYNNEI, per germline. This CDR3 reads CATSTGENTEAFF. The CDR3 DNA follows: TGTGCCACCTCGACAGGGGAAAACACTGAAGCTTTCTTT.

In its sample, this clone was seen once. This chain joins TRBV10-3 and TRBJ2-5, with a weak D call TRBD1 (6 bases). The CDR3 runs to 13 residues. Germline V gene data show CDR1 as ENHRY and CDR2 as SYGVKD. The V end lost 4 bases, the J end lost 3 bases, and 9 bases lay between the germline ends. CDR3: CAISAWTEETQYF. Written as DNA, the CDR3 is TGTGCCATCAGTGCCTGGACAGAAGAGACCCAGTACTTC.

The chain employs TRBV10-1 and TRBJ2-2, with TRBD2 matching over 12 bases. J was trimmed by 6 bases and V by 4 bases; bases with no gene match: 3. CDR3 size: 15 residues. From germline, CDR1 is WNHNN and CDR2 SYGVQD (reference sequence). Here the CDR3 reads CASSGWTSGAGELFF. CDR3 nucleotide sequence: TGCGCCAGCAGTGGATGGACTAGCGGGGCCGGGGAGCTGTTTTTT.

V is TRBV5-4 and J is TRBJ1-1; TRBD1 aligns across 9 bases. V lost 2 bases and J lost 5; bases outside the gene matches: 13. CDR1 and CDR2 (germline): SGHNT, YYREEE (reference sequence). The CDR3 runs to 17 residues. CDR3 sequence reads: CASSFPPTGGDGTEAFF. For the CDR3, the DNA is TGTGCCAGCAGCTTCCCCCCTACAGGGGGCGATGGGACTGAAGCTTTCTTT.

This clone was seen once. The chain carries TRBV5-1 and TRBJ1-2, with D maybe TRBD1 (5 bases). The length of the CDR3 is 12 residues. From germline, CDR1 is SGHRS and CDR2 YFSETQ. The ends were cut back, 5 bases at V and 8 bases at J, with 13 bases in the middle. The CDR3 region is CASREGKGGYTF. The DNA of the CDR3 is TGCGCCAGCAGGGAGGGTAAGGGGGGCTACACCTTC.

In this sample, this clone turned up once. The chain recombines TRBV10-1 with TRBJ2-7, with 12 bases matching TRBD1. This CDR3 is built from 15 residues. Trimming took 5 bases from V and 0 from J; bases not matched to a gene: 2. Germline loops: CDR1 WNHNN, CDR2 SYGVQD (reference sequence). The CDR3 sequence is CASSPGQGASYEQYF. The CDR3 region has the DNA TGCGCCAGCAGTCCGGGACAGGGGGCCTCCTACGAGCAGTACTTC.

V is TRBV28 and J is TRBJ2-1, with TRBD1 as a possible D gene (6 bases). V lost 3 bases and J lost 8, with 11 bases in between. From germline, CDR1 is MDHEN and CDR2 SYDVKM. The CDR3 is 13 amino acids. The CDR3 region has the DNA TGTGCCAGCAGTTTGGCAGGGGTGGATGAGCAGTTCTTC. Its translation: CASSLAGVDEQFF.

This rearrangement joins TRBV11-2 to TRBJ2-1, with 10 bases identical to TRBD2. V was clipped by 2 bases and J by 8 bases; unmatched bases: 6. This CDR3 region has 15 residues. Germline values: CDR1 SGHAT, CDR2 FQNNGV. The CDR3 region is CASSLSSGGAYEQFF. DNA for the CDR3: TGTGCCAGCAGCTTATCAAGCGGGGGGGCCTATGAGCAGTTCTTC.

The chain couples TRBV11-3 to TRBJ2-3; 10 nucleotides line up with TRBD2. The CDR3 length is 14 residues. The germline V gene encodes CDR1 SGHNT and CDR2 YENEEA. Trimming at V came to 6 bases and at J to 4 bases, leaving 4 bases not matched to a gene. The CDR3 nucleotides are TGTGCCAGCAGTAAGCGGGGGGGACCAGATACGCAGTATTTT. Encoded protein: CASSKRGGPDTQYF.

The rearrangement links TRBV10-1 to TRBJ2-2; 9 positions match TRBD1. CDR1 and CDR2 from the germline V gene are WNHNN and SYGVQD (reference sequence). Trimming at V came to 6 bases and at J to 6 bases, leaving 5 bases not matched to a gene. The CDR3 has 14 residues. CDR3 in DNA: TGCGCCAGCAGCGGCGGGACAGGGCCCGGGGAGCTGTTTTTT. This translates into CASSGGTGPGELFF.

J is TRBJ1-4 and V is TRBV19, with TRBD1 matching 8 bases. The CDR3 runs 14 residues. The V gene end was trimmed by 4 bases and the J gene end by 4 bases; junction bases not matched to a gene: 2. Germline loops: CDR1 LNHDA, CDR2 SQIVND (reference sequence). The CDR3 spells CASSTRGRNEKLFF. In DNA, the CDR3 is TGTGCCAGTAGTACCAGGGGGCGTAATGAAAAACTGTTTTTT. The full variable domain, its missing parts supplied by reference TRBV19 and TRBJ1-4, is DGGITQSPKYLFRKEGQNVTLSCEQNLNHDAMYWYRQDPGQGLRLIYYSQIVNDFQKGDIAEGYSVSREKKESFPLTVTSAQKNPTAFYLCASSTRGRNEKLFFGSGTQLSVL.

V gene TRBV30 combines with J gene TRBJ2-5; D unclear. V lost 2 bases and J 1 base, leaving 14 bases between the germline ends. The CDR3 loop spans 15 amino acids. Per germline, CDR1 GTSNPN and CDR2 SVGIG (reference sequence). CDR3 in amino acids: CAWSPLEWFQETQYF. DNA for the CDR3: TGTGCCTGGAGTCCCCTCGAGTGGTTCCAAGAGACCCAGTACTTC.

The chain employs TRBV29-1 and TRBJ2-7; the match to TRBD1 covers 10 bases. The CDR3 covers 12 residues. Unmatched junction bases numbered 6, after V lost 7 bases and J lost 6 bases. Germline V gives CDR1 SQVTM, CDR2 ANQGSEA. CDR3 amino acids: CSAGTGAGEQYF. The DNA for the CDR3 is TGCAGCGCGGGGACAGGGGCCGGCGAGCAGTACTTC.

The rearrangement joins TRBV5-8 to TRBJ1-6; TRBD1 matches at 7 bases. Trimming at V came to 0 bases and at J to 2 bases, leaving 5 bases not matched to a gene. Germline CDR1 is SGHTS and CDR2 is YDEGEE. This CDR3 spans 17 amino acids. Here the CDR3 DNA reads TGTGCCAGCAGCTTGGGTACAGGGGTCGCCTATAATTCACCCCTCCACTTT. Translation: CASSLGTGVAYNSPLHF. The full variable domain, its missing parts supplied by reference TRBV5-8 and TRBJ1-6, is EAGVTQSPTHLIKTRGQQATLRCSPISGHTSVYWYQQALGLGLQFLLWYDEGEERNRGNFPPRFSGRQFPNYSSELNVNALELEDSALYLCASSLGTGVAYNSPLHFGNGTRLTVT.

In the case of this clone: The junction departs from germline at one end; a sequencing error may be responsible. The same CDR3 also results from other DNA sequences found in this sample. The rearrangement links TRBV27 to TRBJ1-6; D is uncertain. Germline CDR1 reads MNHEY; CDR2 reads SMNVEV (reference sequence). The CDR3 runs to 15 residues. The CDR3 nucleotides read TGTGCCAGCAGCCCACTAGGAGTCGGGAATTCACCTCTCCACTTT. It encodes CASSPLGVGNSPLHF.

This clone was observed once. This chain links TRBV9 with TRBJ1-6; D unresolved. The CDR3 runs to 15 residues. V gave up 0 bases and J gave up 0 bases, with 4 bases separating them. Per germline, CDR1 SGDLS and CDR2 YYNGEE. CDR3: CASSVGSSYNSPLHF. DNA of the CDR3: TGTGCCAGCAGCGTAGGGAGCTCCTATAATTCACCCCTCCACTTT.

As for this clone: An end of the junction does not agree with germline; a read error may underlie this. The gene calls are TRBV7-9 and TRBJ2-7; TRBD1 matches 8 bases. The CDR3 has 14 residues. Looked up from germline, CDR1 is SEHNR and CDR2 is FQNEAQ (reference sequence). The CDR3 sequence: CSSSRGQGAYEQYF. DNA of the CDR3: TGTTCCAGCAGCCGTGGACAGGGAGCCTACGAGCAGTACTTC.

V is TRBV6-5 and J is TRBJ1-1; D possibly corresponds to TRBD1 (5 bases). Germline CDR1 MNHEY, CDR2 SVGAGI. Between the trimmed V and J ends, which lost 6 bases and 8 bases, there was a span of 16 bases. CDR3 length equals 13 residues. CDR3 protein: CASSKRGQGEAFF. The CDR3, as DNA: TGTGCCAGCAGCAAACGAGGACAAGGAGAAGCTTTCTTT.

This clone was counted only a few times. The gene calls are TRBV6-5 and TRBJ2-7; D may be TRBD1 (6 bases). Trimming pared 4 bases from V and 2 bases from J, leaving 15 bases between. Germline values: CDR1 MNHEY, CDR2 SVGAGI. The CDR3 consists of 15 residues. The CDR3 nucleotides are TGTGCCAGCAGTTCTCAGGGGACCGTCCCCTACGAGCAGTACTTC. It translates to CASSSQGTVPYEQYF.

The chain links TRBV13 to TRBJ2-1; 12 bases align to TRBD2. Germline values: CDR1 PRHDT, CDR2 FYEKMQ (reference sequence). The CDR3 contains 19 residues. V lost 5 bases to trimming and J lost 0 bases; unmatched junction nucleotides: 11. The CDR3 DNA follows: TGTGCCAGCAGCCAACCCACTAGCGGGGGGTACGGCTCCTACAATGAGCAGTTCTTC. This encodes CASSQPTSGGYGSYNEQFF.

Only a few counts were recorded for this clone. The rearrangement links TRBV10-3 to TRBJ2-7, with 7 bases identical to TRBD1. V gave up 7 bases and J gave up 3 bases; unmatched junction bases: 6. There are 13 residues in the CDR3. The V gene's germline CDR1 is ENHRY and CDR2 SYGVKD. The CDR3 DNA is TGTGCCATCAAGGGGGACAGCAACTACGAGCAGTACTTC. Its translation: CAIKGDSNYEQYF.

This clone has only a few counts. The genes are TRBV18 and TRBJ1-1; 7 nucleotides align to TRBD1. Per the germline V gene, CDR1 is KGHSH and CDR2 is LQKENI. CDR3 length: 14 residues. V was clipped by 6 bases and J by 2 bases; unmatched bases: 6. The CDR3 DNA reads TGTGCCAGCTCCGGGACAGACCTAAACACTGAAGCTTTCTTT. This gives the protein CASSGTDLNTEAFF.

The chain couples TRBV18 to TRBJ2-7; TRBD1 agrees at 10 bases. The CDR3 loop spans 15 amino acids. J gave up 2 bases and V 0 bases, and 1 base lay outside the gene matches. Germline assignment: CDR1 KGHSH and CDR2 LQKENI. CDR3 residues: CASSPPGQGTYEQYF. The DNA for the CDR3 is TGTGCCAGCTCACCACCGGGACAGGGGACCTACGAGCAGTACTTC.

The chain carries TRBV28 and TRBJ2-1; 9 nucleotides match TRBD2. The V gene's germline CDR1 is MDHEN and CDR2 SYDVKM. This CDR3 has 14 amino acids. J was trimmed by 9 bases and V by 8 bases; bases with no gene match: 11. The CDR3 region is CASREAGGTREQFF. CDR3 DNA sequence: TGTGCCAGCCGCGAGGCGGGGGGGACGCGTGAGCAGTTCTTC.

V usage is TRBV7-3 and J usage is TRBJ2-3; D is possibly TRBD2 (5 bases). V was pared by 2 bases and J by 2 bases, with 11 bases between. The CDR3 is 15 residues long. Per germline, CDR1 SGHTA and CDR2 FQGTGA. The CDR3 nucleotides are TGTGCCAGCAGCTTAGGGAGTTTCGACACAGATACGCAGTATTTT. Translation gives CASSLGSFDTDTQYF.